This paragraph covers one T cell receptor (beta chain) sequence. This sample was included in a study of blood T cells in healthy people across ages. A second PCR of 7 to 11 cycles used a sample-barcoded 5' primer and a J-beta primer mix. TCRdb analysed the 5' RACE reads with MiXCR anew, one entry per CDR3 protein. The table shows more than 650,000 distinct CDR3 sequences, with over 20% occurring only once. The CDR3 sequence is 16 residues long. V was pared by 7 bases and J by 0 bases, with 16 bases between. Germline CDR1 and CDR2: MNHEY and SMNVEV (reference sequence). The specimen sequenced was blood. This TCR derives from a man in his 70s in good health. The V and J genes are TRBV27 and TRBJ1-3; D might be TRBD1 (5 bases). The CDR3 loop is CASTRGSPFSGNTIYF. In nucleotides, the CDR3 is TGTGCCAGCACCCGGGGCAGCCCTTTCTCTGGAAACACCATATATTTT.